Below, one T cell receptor beta chain is given with its context. CDR1 and CDR2 from the germline V gene are MDHEN and SYDVKM. V lost 7 bases to trimming and J lost 7 bases, with 16 bases between them. The CDR3 is 13 amino acids. Authors' processing steps: Estimated nucleated cell counts came from reference gene primer amplification. TCRdb keeps only in-frame clones here, not all; method: immunoSEQ multiplex PCR. Clone size and V and J calls were adopted from that table, with D and trimming inferred from the DNA. In the table there are some 70,000 clones, roughly 87% of which are singletons. The data were obtained in a study of blood T cell repertoires in COVID-19. Across the whole study: Samples of COVID-19 (acute and convalescent) were obtained from the United States, Italy and Spain. T cells, B-cell-depleted T cells, or PBMCs provided the cDNA or gDNA that served as material.

V usage is TRBV28 and J usage is TRBJ1-1; D possibly corresponds to TRBD1 (5 bases). The sequenced sample was peripheral blood. The clonotype was recovered from a man between 45 and 60 years old with active COVID-19. CDR3 coding DNA: TGTGCCAGCATCCGGGGGGGGTTGGGTGAAGCTTTCTTT. The encoded protein is CASIRGGLGEAFF.